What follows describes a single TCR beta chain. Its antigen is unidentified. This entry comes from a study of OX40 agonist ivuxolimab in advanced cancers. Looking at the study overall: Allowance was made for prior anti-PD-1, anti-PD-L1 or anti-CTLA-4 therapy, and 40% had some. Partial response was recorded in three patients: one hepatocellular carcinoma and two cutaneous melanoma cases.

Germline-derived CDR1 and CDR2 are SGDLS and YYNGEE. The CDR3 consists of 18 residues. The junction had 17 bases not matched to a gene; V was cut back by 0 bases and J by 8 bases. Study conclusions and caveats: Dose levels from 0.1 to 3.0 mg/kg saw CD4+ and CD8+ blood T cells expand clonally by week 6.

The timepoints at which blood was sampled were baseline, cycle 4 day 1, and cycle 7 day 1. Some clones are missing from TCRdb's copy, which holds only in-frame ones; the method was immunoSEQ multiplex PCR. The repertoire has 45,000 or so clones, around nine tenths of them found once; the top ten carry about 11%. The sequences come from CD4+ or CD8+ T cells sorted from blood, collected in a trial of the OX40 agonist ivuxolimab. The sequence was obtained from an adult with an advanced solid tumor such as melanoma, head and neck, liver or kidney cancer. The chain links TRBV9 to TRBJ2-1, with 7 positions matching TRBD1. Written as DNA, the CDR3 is TGTGCCAGCAGCGTAGGAGTGTTTGAGGGGGCGCGGTCCCATGAGCAGTTCTTC. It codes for CASSVGVFEGARSHEQFF.